Listed below are T cell receptor beta chains from one sample, sequenced in a study of blood T cell repertoires in COVID-19. This table comes from immunoSEQ multiplex PCR, and its TCRdb copy is limited to in-frame clones, with some not included. The sample includes 200,000 to 300,000 clones, about 90% of them seen just once. The sample taken for sequencing was PBMCs or T cells enriched from blood (not recorded which). The receptors derive from a woman in her forties with acute COVID-19. Both conserved end residues are part of each CDR3. The D gene is left open where the match is weak. For some rows the clone size is stated as once, few or many, or as a class when expanded; others skip it.

NA	TRBV10-1	TRBJ2-1	16	NA	CASSESKSGSYNEQFF	TGCGCCAGCAGTGAGTCGAAGTCGGGCTCCTACAATGAGCAGTTCTTC
NA	TRBV2	TRBJ2-1	15	TRBD2	CASRTTSGIIYEQFF	TGTGCCAGCAGGACAACTAGCGGGATTATATATGAGCAGTTCTTC
NA	TRBV28	TRBJ2-2	16	TRBD2	CASSDPTSGRIGELFF	TGTGCCAGCAGTGACCCGACTAGCGGGAGAATCGGGGAGCTGTTTTTT
NA	TRBV5-1	TRBJ2-1	18	TRBD2	CASSRGTSGYFSYNEQFF	TGCGCCAGCAGCCGTGGGACTAGCGGCTATTTCTCCTACAATGAGCAGTTCTTC
NA	TRBV5-1	TRBJ2-5	15	NA	CASSSSREYQETQYF	TGCGCCAGCAGCTCCTCACGGGAGTATCAAGAGACCCAGTACTTC
NA	TRBV13	TRBJ2-5	14	TRBD2	CASSIRTRIETQYF	TGTGCCAGCAGCATCCGGACTAGGATAGAGACCCAGTACTTC
once	TRBV5-1	TRBJ1-3	14	NA	CASSLFSSGNTIYF	TGCGCCAGCAGCCTCTTCAGCTCTGGAAACACCATATATTTT
NA	TRBV6-1	TRBJ2-2	15	TRBD2	CASSVASGSGGELFF	TGTGCCAGCAGTGTAGCTAGCGGGAGTGGCGGGGAGCTGTTTTTT
NA	TRBV7-6	TRBJ2-2	15	TRBD1	CASSFSDRATGELFF	TGTGCCAGCAGCTTCTCGGACAGGGCCACCGGGGAGCTGTTTTTT
NA	TRBV19	TRBJ1-4	14	TRBD1	CASSPDRGDEKLFF	TGTGCCAGTAGCCCCGACAGGGGGGATGAAAAACTGTTTTTT
NA	TRBV2	TRBJ1-6	13	NA	CASSEDGNSPLHF	TGTGCCAGCAGTGAAGACGGGAATTCACCCCTCCACTTT
NA	TRBV5-6	TRBJ2-1	16	TRBD2	CASSPMGLAGLGEQFF	TGTGCCAGCAGCCCAATGGGACTAGCGGGGTTAGGTGAGCAGTTCTTC
NA	TRBV5-1	TRBJ2-6	18	NA	CASSFQGRAGSGANVLTF	TGCGCCAGCAGCTTCCAGGGGAGGGCAGGGTCTGGGGCCAACGTCCTGACTTTC
NA	TRBV2	TRBJ2-3	16	NA	CASSERLLAGRDTQYF	TGTGCCAGCAGTGAAAGGCTCCTCGCCGGGAGAGATACGCAGTATTTT
many	TRBV19	TRBJ2-7	17	TRBD2	CASSTSGLAGSSYEQYF	TGTGCCAGTAGTACCTCGGGACTAGCGGGGAGCTCCTACGAGCAGTACTTC
NA	TRBV10-2	TRBJ1-1	14	NA	CASSELEGQTEAFF	TGCGCCAGCAGTGAGCTGGAGGGTCAAACTGAAGCTTTCTTT
NA	TRBV15	TRBJ2-7	14	NA	CATSRAPGPYEQYF	TGTGCCACCAGCAGAGCTCCGGGTCCCTACGAGCAGTACTTC
once	TRBV5-6	TRBJ2-7	15	TRBD2	CASSIAGVRSYEQYF	TGTGCCAGCAGCATTGCGGGAGTAAGGTCCTACGAGCAGTACTTC
NA	TRBV2	TRBJ2-6	15	NA	CASSEQGTGANVLTF	TGTGCCAGCAGTGAACAGGGGACAGGGGCCAACGTCCTGACTTTC
NA	TRBV10-3	TRBJ1-5	13	NA	CAISESGDQPQHF	TGTGCCATCAGTGAGTCCGGGGATCAGCCCCAGCATTTT
NA	TRBV7-2	TRBJ2-1	16	TRBD2	CASSLEGGRALNEQFF	TGTGCCAGCAGCTTAGAAGGTGGGAGGGCCTTAAATGAGCAGTTCTTC
NA	TRBV9	TRBJ1-6	17	NA	CASSVSEAGLLRSPLHF	TGTGCCAGCAGCGTATCCGAAGCAGGTTTACTCCGATCACCCCTCCACTTT
NA	TRBV7-9	TRBJ2-3	15	NA	CASSSGQARTDTQYF	TGTGCCAGCAGCTCTGGTCAGGCTCGCACAGATACGCAGTATTTT
NA	TRBV4-1	TRBJ1-2	13	NA	CASSQPDSPGRYF	TGCGCCAGCAGCCAACCGGACAGCCCGGGTCGGTACTTC
NA	TRBV6-4	TRBJ1-4	17	TRBD1	CASSDSPPNTGGEKLFF	TGTGCCAGCAGTGACTCGCCGCCAAACACAGGGGGTGAAAAACTGTTTTTT
NA	TRBV11-1	TRBJ2-7	15	TRBD2	CASSPRLASSYEQYF	TGTGCCAGCAGCCCGCGACTAGCGAGCTCCTACGAGCAGTACTTC
NA	TRBV5-1	TRBJ2-5	13	NA	CASSLFSQETQYF	TGCGCCAGCAGCTTGTTTAGCCAAGAGACCCAGTACTTC
NA	TRBV5-1	TRBJ1-4	14	TRBD1	CASSETGANEKLFF	TGCGCCAGCAGCGAAACAGGGGCTAATGAAAAACTGTTTTTT
NA	TRBV10-2	TRBJ2-7	15	NA	CASSESKLAMYEQYF	TGCGCCAGCAGTGAGTCGAAATTAGCGATGTACGAGCAGTACTTC
NA	TRBV7-2	TRBJ1-1	15	NA	CASSLEGREPTEAFF	TGTGCCAGCAGCTTAGAGGGCAGGGAACCCACTGAAGCTTTCTTT
NA	TRBV19	TRBJ2-1	15	NA	CATTAGLGWGNEQFF	TGTGCCACTACGGCAGGGTTGGGTTGGGGCAATGAGCAGTTCTTC
once	TRBV6-1	TRBJ1-3	19	NA	CASSENRGTQEGFGNTIYF	TGTGCCAGCAGTGAAAACCGAGGCACTCAGGAGGGCTTTGGAAACACCATATATTTT
once	TRBV7-7	TRBJ2-1	19	NA	CASSLAAAAGFPSYNEQFF	TGTGCTAGCAGCTTAGCTGCGGCGGCGGGTTTTCCCTCCTACAATGAGCAGTTCTTC
NA	TRBV7-9	TRBJ1-2	18	TRBD1	CASSFPQGARIQNYGYTF	TGTGCCAGCAGCTTTCCACAGGGGGCGAGAATCCAGAACTATGGCTACACCTTC
NA	TRBV2	TRBJ2-3	17	NA	CASSQNGEGGRTDTQYF	TGTGCCAGCAGTCAAAATGGAGAGGGAGGACGCACAGATACGCAGTATTTT
NA	TRBV12-3/TRBV12-4	TRBJ1-5	13	NA	CASTPREDQPQHF	TGTGCCAGCACTCCCCGGGAGGATCAGCCCCAGCATTTT
NA	TRBV4-1	TRBJ1-1	14	TRBD1	CASSQTGDNTEAFF	TGCGCCAGCAGCCAAACAGGGGACAACACTGAAGCTTTCTTT
NA	TRBV9	TRBJ2-7	16	TRBD2	CASSEGGLAATYEQYF	TGTGCCAGCAGTGAGGGAGGACTAGCGGCAACCTACGAGCAGTACTTC
NA	TRBV11-2	TRBJ2-7	12	NA	CASSLEQGEQYF	TGTGCCAGCAGCTTAGAACAGGGCGAGCAGTACTTC
NA	TRBV7-9	TRBJ2-3	16	NA	CASSLARTESTDTQYF	TGTGCCAGCAGCTTAGCGCGGACAGAGAGCACAGATACGCAGTATTTT
NA	TRBV7-6	TRBJ1-1	13	TRBD1	CASSPGQGIEAFF	TGTGCCAGCAGTCCCGGACAGGGAATTGAAGCTTTCTTT
once	TRBV11-1	TRBJ2-1	13	TRBD1	CASSHRTGNEQFF	TGTGCCAGCAGCCACAGGACAGGGAATGAGCAGTTCTTC
once	TRBV28	TRBJ2-5	16	NA	CASSQPGSPTGETQYF	TGTGCCAGCAGCCAGCCGGGTTCACCGACGGGGGAGACCCAGTACTTC
NA	TRBV7-2	TRBJ1-1	13	TRBD1	CASSLRGHTEAFF	TGTGCCAGCAGCTTAAGGGGGCACACTGAAGCTTTCTTT
NA	TRBV20-1	TRBJ2-7	13	NA	CSASGGLAYEQYF	TGCAGTGCTAGTGGAGGGTTGGCCTACGAGCAGTACTTC
NA	TRBV6-5	TRBJ2-7	14	TRBD1	CASRPGQESYEQYF	TGTGCCAGCAGGCCGGGACAGGAGAGCTACGAGCAGTACTTC
NA	TRBV11-2	TRBJ2-2	15	TRBD1	CASSFGQADTGELFF	TGTGCCAGCAGCTTTGGACAGGCGGACACCGGGGAGCTGTTTTTT
NA	TRBV19	TRBJ2-5	16	TRBD1	CASSTLPQGFQETQYF	TGTGCCAGTAGTACCCTCCCACAGGGGTTCCAAGAGACCCAGTACTTC
once	TRBV9	TRBJ1-6	15	NA	CASSVEGRGNSPLHF	TGTGCCAGCAGCGTAGAGGGCAGGGGAAACTCACCCCTCCACTTT
NA	TRBV18	TRBJ2-7	13	NA	CASQKTPGHVGYF	TGTGCCAGCCAGAAGACCCCAGGGCATGTAGGGTACTTC
NA	TRBV18	TRBJ1-6	16	NA	CASSPLGTQYNSPLHF	TGTGCCAGCTCACCTCTTGGGACACAGTATAATTCACCCCTCCACTTT
NA	TRBV9	TRBJ2-1	18	NA	CASSWRFGRESSYNEQFF	TGTGCCAGCAGTTGGCGTTTTGGGCGGGAAAGCTCCTACAATGAGCAGTTCTTC
NA	TRBV11-3	TRBJ2-7	14	TRBD2	CASSSGGLSYEQYF	TGTGCCAGCAGCTCGGGGGGGCTCTCCTACGAGCAGTACTTC
NA	TRBV6-5	TRBJ1-2	12	TRBD1	CASSDRYYGYTF	TGTGCCAGCTCGGACAGGTACTATGGCTACACCTTC
once	TRBV4-1	TRBJ2-6	21	TRBD2	CASSQENAGTSGRAGANVLTF	TGCGCCAGCAGCCAAGAAAACGCGGGGACTAGCGGGAGAGCTGGGGCCAACGTCCTGACTTTC
NA	TRBV5-4	TRBJ2-3	16	TRBD2	CASFSLAGGPTDTQYF	TGTGCCAGCTTCTCTCTAGCGGGAGGGCCCACAGATACGCAGTATTTT
few	TRBV7-8	TRBJ1-1	13	NA	CASSIDSNTEAFF	TGTGCCAGCAGCATCGACAGTAACACTGAAGCTTTCTTT